A selection of T cell receptor beta chains follows, all from one sample in a study of blood T cell repertoires in COVID-19. The repertoire was sequenced with immunoSEQ multiplex PCR; TCRdb's copy has only in-frame clones and lacks some. This sample carries some 140,000 clones, more than 75% of them seen once, and the ten largest clones take less than 2.5%. What was sequenced was peripheral blood. These receptors were collected from a man between 65 and 79 years old with active COVID-19. CDR3s include the opening cysteine and the closing phenylalanine or tryptophan. The D gene is left open where the match is weak. Size is stated for part of the rows, as once, few or many counts, or as a class when the clone is expanded.

v_call	j_call	d_call	clone_size	cdr3_nt	cdr3_aa
TRBV30	TRBJ2-1	TRBD2	once	TGTGCCTGGAGTGCCCTTAGCGGGCGCAATGAGCAGTTCTTC	CAWSALSGRNEQFF
TRBV9	TRBJ2-5	TRBD2	NA	TGTGCCAGCAGCCCCGGACTAGCGGGACGGGAGACCCAGTACTTC	CASSPGLAGRETQYF
TRBV7-3	TRBJ2-1	TRBD1	NA	TGTGCCAGCAGCACCCCCCCGGGTGGGACAGGTGTTGTCAATGAGCAGTTCTTC	CASSTPPGGTGVVNEQFF
TRBV21-1	TRBJ2-2	NA	NA	TGTGCCAGCAGCAAAGCACAGGGTTCGATGAACACCGGGGAGCTGTTTTTT	CASSKAQGSMNTGELFF
TRBV28	TRBJ2-7	NA	NA	TGTGCCAGCAGTCTAATCTACGAGCAGTACTTC	CASSLIYEQYF
TRBV6-5	TRBJ1-1	NA	NA	TGTGCCAGCAGTCCAACAGGGACCCGAGAAGCTTTCTTT	CASSPTGTREAFF
TRBV19	TRBJ2-7	NA	NA	TGTGCCAGTAGTTGGGGCGTAACCTACGAGCAGTACTTC	CASSWGVTYEQYF
TRBV7-8	TRBJ1-1	NA	few	TGTGCCAGCAGCTTAGGTGGGGGGGTGGGCACTGAAGCTTTCTTT	CASSLGGGVGTEAFF
TRBV29-1	TRBJ1-4	NA	NA	TGCAGCGTTGAGGCGGGGAGGGCTAATGAAAAACTGTTTTTT	CSVEAGRANEKLFF
TRBV28	TRBJ2-5	NA	NA	TGTGCCAGCATGGGGGCAGTGGAGACCCAGTACTTC	CASMGAVETQYF
TRBV7-3	TRBJ2-7	TRBD2	NA	TGTGCCAGCAGCTCCTCGGGAGGCTACGAGCAGTACTTC	CASSSSGGYEQYF
TRBV11-2	TRBJ2-3	TRBD2	NA	TGTGCCAGCAGCTTTCAAGCGGGAGCTCCAGATACGCAGTATTTT	CASSFQAGAPDTQYF
TRBV29-1	TRBJ2-1	NA	NA	TGCAGCGTGGACACGAGCTCCTACAATGAGCAGTTCTTC	CSVDTSSYNEQFF
TRBV19	TRBJ2-6	NA	NA	TGTGCCAGTAGTACCTCGGGGGCTGGGGCCAACGTCCTGACTTTC	CASSTSGAGANVLTF
TRBV28	TRBJ1-1	TRBD1	NA	TGTGCCAGCAGTTCCCGACAGGGAATGAACACTGAAGCTTTCTTT	CASSSRQGMNTEAFF